The clone carrying this T cell receptor (beta chain) was found many times. Its antigen remains unidentified. This specimen belongs to a study of T cells in Graves' hyperthyroidism and ophthalmopathy. Findings and limits, study-wide: Among clonotypes expanded in thyroid above 0.001, most were also found in blood.

Amplified TCR beta CDR3 regions came from RNA transcripts. Carried out on the TCR CDR3, a first-round RT-PCR used the HTBI primer set. Via MiXCR, TCRdb re-called the multiplex PCR reads, giving one row per CDR3 protein. The table includes 220,000 or so distinct CDR3 sequences, about 16% detected once. Lactation, pregnancy, other autoimmune disease or uncontrolled infection led to exclusion of patients. Diagnosis rested on symptoms, serum thyroxine and TRAb, thyroid ultrasound, and orbital computed tomography. This clonotype originated in a woman aged 18-30 years with Graves' ophthalmopathy. The sequenced sample consisted of blood.

CDR3 protein: CASSSTGYYGYTF. CDR3 nucleotides: TGTGCCAGCAGCTCCACAGGGTACTATGGCTACACCTTC. The genes are TRBV11-2 and TRBJ1-2; weak D call: TRBD1 (6 bases). The CDR3 is 13 residues long. Deletions cut 4 bases from V and 3 bases from J, with 9 bases between. Looked up from germline, CDR1 is SGHAT and CDR2 is FQNNGV.